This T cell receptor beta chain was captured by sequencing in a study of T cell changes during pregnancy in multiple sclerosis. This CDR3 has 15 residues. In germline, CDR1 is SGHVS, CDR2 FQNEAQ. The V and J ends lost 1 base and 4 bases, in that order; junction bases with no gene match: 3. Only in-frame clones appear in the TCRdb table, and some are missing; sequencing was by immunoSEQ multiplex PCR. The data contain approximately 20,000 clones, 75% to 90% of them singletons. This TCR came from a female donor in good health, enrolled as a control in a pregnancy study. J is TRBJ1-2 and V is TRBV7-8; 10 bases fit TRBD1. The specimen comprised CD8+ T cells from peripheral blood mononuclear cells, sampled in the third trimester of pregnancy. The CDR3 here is CASSLGQGARYGYTF. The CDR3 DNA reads TGTGCCAGCAGCTTAGGACAGGGGGCACGCTATGGCTACACCTTC.